What follows are 8 T cell receptor beta chains derived from one specimen sequenced in a study of blood T cells in healthy people across ages. A J-beta primer mix and a sample-barcoded 5' primer were used in a second PCR of about 7 to 12 cycles. TCRdb used MiXCR to reprocess the 5' RACE reads, holding one entry per CDR3 protein. This sample yields approximately 1,700,000 distinct CDR3 sequences, of which around 42% are seen a single time; roughly 23% belongs to the top ten. Specimen: blood. The source is a human donor in good health.

This clonotype has just a few counts. The chain is built from TRBV9 and TRBJ2-1, with D possibly TRBD1 on 5 matching bases. The CDR3 is made up of 15 amino acids. Germline CDR1 is SGDLS and CDR2 is YYNGEE. V shed 4 bases and J shed 3 bases, with 14 bases lying between them. CDR3 nucleotide sequence: TGTGCCAGCAGCTCCCCGGACAACCGCTACAATGAGCAGTTCTTC. Its translation: CASSSPDNRYNEQFF.

This chain uses TRBV29-1 with TRBJ2-7, with D maybe TRBD1 (5 bases). CDR3 length: 10 amino acids. In germline, CDR1 is SQVTM, CDR2 ANQGSEA. The germline V and J ends were trimmed by 5 bases and 4 bases, with 6 bases remaining between them. In DNA, the CDR3 is TGCAGCGTTCGACAGTACGAGCAGTACTTC. It translates to CSVRQYEQYF.

This clonotype was seen only a few times. The J gene is TRBJ2-7, the V gene TRBV20-1; either TRBD1 or TRBD2 may fit D (5 bases each). Trimming pared 5 bases from V and 0 bases from J, leaving 8 bases between. Germline V lookup: CDR1 DFQATT, CDR2 SNEGSKA (reference sequence). This CDR3 is 12 amino acids long. CDR3 in DNA: TGCAGTGCTCGGGACGCCTCCTACGAGCAGTACTTC. Protein: CSARDASYEQYF.

This clonotype was seen a single time. At one end the junction does not follow the germline gene, possibly because of a read error. The chain carries TRBV28 and TRBJ2-4; D is perhaps TRBD1 (5 bases). The J call could be wrong; TRBJ2-7 is a better fit for the DNA end. The CDR3 covers 17 residues. Germline V gene data show CDR1 as MDHEN and CDR2 as SYDVKM. CDR3 sequence: CAGSLPTKDSPPYEQYF. CDR3 sequence (DNA): TGTGCCGGCAGTTTACCCACTAAAGACAGTCCTCCCTACGAGCAGTACTTC.

This clonotype was recorded a few times. The rearrangement joins TRBV7-9 to TRBJ2-7; tentative D call: TRBD1 (6 bases). Per the germline V gene, CDR1 is SEHNR and CDR2 is FQNEAQ (reference sequence). V was shortened by 5 bases and J by 5 bases, with 13 bases between the two germline ends. This CDR3 region has 13 residues. The CDR3 spells CASSIEQGNEQYF. CDR3 coding DNA: TGTGCCAGCAGCATAGAACAGGGTAACGAGCAGTACTTC.

This rearrangement joins TRBV7-9 to TRBJ2-1, with 9 bases that match TRBD2. The CDR3 length is 15 residues. Trimming took 2 bases from V and 13 from J; bases not matched to a gene: 12. CDR1 and CDR2 (germline): SEHNR, FQNEAQ (reference sequence). The CDR3 spells CASSLYSGGDIKQFF. DNA of the CDR3: TGTGCCAGCAGCTTATATAGCGGGGGAGACATTAAACAGTTCTTC.

V usage is TRBV20-1 and J usage is TRBJ1-1, with D possibly TRBD1 on 5 matching bases. V shed 0 bases and J shed 5 bases, with 13 bases lying between them. CDR1 and CDR2 (germline): DFQATT, SNEGSKA (reference sequence). The CDR3 is 14 amino acids. The CDR3, as DNA: TGCAGTGCTAGAGATCGGAAGGGGTGGACTGAAGCTTTCTTT. Amino acid sequence: CSARDRKGWTEAFF.

This chain joins TRBV5-6 and TRBJ2-4; 11 bases are shared with TRBD1. The V segment lost 4 bases and the J segment 5 bases; nucleotides outside the gene matches: 11. CDR3 size: 17 residues. Germline-derived CDR1 and CDR2 are SGHDT and YYEEEE. Here the CDR3 reads CASSHITDRGRENIQYF. DNA for the CDR3: TGTGCCAGCAGCCATATTACGGACAGGGGGCGCGAAAACATTCAGTACTTC.